Sequencing of this T cell receptor beta chain was carried out in a study of shared clonotypes between healthy human individuals. Study-wide background: The plates for each donor numbered three CD4 naive, three CD4 memory, two CD8 naive and one CD8 memory.

Naive CD8 cells lacked CD45RO, underwent positive selection for CCR7 and left out terminally differentiated effector memory CD45RA+ cells. The CDR3 covers 13 residues. Germline CDR1 and CDR2: MNHEY and SMNVEV (reference sequence). V lost 2 bases, J lost 8 bases, and 12 bases lay in between. Sequencing used immunoSEQ multiplex PCR; TCRdb keeps in-frame clones, though not all of them. There are about 2.1 million clones in the sample; about 93% occur only once, and about 1.7% lies in the top ten. The chain links TRBV27 to TRBJ1-2; D remains ambiguous. Sequencing input: naive CD8+ T cells from PBMCs. The TCR originated in a man between 18 and 29 years old in good health. Some clones in this sample may be carry-over from other donors' samples. CDR3 bases: TGTGCCAGCAGTTTAGGTCCCCCTACGGGCTACACCTTC. It is translated as CASSLGPPTGYTF.